This record looks at one T cell receptor (beta chain) sequence and its context. This record belongs to a study of cytomegalovirus exposure and HLA in healthy donors. The V end lost 4 bases, the J end lost 5 bases, and 13 bases lay between the germline ends. Germline CDR1 is SGHRS and CDR2 is YFSETQ. The length of the CDR3 is 13 residues. The primer mix had 60 Vbeta and 13 Jbeta primers. Profiling relied on immunoSEQ multiplex PCR, and the TCRdb table lists in-frame clones only, not all of them. Counted here are roughly 120,000 clones, 77% occurring once; the ten biggest clones make up roughly 6%. The sequenced sample consisted of PBMCs. The origin of this receptor is a man aged 18 to 30 in good health and CMV-seropositive. The J gene is TRBJ2-7, the V gene TRBV5-1; tentatively, D is TRBD2 (6 bases). CDR3 bases: TGCGCCAGCAGCGTTGGGAGGTCCAACGAGCAGTACTTC. This codes for CASSVGRSNEQYF.